The clone carrying this T cell receptor (beta chain) was found many times. Its antigen is unidentified. The data belong to a study of T cell repertoires in cytomegalovirus infection. For the study at large: Through public TCR beta signatures, both CMV infection and matching HLA type were indicated.

TCRdb processed the reads anew with MiXCR; each CDR3 protein has one entry. The sample has 250,000 to 400,000 distinct CDR3 sequences, roughly 25% seen once. Study-level points and caveats: Cumulative public TCR beta family frequency identified CMV carriers with the relevant HLA.

The sample was cultured PBMCs, taken from culture after CMV antigen stimulation. This TCR was sampled from a human donor in good health (CMV status not recorded). Some clones in this sample may be carry-over from other donors' samples.

CDR3 nucleotides: TGTGCCAGCAGTCGACAGGGGGCTGTGGAAAAACTGTTTTTT. Translation: CASSRQGAVEKLFF. The chain is built from TRBV6-5 and TRBJ1-4; 10 nucleotides line up with TRBD1. Germline trimming cut 5 bases from V and 8 bases from J; bases unmatched to any gene: 5. The length of the CDR3 is 14 residues. Germline CDR1 MNHEY, CDR2 SVGAGI.